Only a few counts were recorded for the clone carrying this T cell receptor (beta chain). This CDR3 contains 14 residues. Between the trimmed V and J ends, which lost 6 bases and 2 bases, there was a span of 16 bases. Germline V gene lookup returns CDR1 SQVTM and CDR2 ANQGSEA. This sample is part of a study of early T cells in non-severe SARS-CoV-2 infection. Study overall: Chains stayed unpaired after sequencing of bulk RNA from unsorted whole blood.

Individual cDNA molecules carried attached unique molecular identifiers. One entry per CDR3 protein results from TCRdb running MiXCR on the 5' RACE reads. The sample contains about 81,000 distinct CDR3 sequences, approximately 6% of which appear only once. The sequenced material came from whole blood. The rearrangement links TRBV29-1 to TRBJ2-5, with D possibly being TRBD1 (5 bases). The source of this sequence is an adult who was a healthcare worker with PCR-confirmed SARS-CoV-2 infection or an uninfected control (not recorded which). The CDR3 DNA sequence: TGCAGCGTCGCGAATCTGGCAGGGCAAGAGACCCAGTACTTC. Residues: CSVANLAGQETQYF.